These 23 T cell receptor beta chains share one sample of origin, sequenced in a study of cytomegalovirus exposure and HLA in healthy donors. PCR was performed using 60 Vbeta and 13 Jbeta primers. TCRdb's copy holds only in-frame clones and misses some; the assay was immunoSEQ multiplex PCR. The table has roughly 150,000 clones, approximately 68% seen once. The specimen sequenced was PBMCs. These receptors came from a man aged 60-69 years in good health and CMV-seronegative.

This rearrangement joins TRBV7-2 to TRBJ2-2, with 7 bases matching TRBD1. CDR3 size: 13 residues. Germline lookup yields CDR1 SGHTA and CDR2 FQGNSA. V trimming: 4 bases; J trimming: 9 bases; junction bases outside the gene matches: 5. CDR3 coding DNA: TGTGCCAGCAGCTCGCCGACAGGGTGGGAGCTGTTTTTT. Its translation is CASSSPTGWELFF.

The sample holds one count of this clone. The rearrangement uses TRBV5-1 and TRBJ2-1, with TRBD2 identical over 9 bases. With 0 bases clipped from V and 10 bases from J, the junction kept 5 bases outside the gene matches. Germline values: CDR1 SGHRS, CDR2 YFSETQ. This CDR3 comprises 14 residues. The CDR3 DNA sequence: TGCGCCAGCAGCTTGGAGGGACTAGCACGGGAGCAGTTCTTC. Protein product: CASSLEGLAREQFF.

The chain joins TRBV30 to TRBJ1-2; 10 bases match TRBD1. The CDR3 length is 13 residues. In germline, CDR1 is GTSNPN, CDR2 SVGIG (reference sequence). The V and J ends lost 4 bases and 9 bases, in that order; junction bases with no gene match: 8. The chain's CDR3 is CAWTVGQGVSYTF. The CDR3 bases are TGTGCCTGGACTGTCGGACAGGGGGTGAGCTACACCTTC.

This chain connects TRBV11-1 to TRBJ1-2, with 10 positions matching TRBD1. V trimming: 4 bases; J trimming: 8 bases; junction bases outside the gene matches: 13. CDR1 and CDR2 from the germline V gene are SGHAT and FQDESV (reference sequence). This CDR3 contains 16 residues. In DNA form, the CDR3 reads TGTGCCAGCAGCTCACTTACGGGACAGGGGCTATACGGCTACACCTTC. It encodes CASSSLTGQGLYGYTF.

In its sample, this clone is medium-sized (0.01 to 0.1%). The chain is built from TRBV28 and TRBJ2-7; D remains ambiguous. This CDR3 contains 15 residues. Trimming removed 2 bases at V and 5 bases at J, with 16 bases between. Per the germline V gene, CDR1 is MDHEN and CDR2 is SYDVKM. The CDR3 DNA reads as TGTGCCAGCAGTTTAATGGTGTCAGGCAGCCACGAGCAGTACTTC. Residues: CASSLMVSGSHEQYF.

The chain joins TRBV30 to TRBJ2-3, with 10 bases identical to TRBD1. Germline CDR1 is GTSNPN and CDR2 is SVGIG (reference sequence). The junction had 8 bases not matched to a gene; V was cut back by 0 bases and J by 2 bases. The CDR3 is 17 residues long. The CDR3: CAWSVSWGQGFTDTQYF. In nucleotides, the CDR3 is TGTGCCTGGAGTGTATCCTGGGGACAGGGGTTCACAGATACGCAGTATTTT. The entire variable domain, with the rest obtained from reference TRBV30 and TRBJ2-3, is as follows: SQTIHQWPATLVQPVGSPLSLECTVEGTSNPNLYWYRQAAGRGLQLLFYSVGIGQISSEVPQNLSASRPQDRQFILSSKKLLLSDSGFYLCAWSVSWGQGFTDTQYFGPGTRLTVL.

This clone was counted once. This chain links TRBV5-1 with TRBJ2-2; 14 nucleotides match TRBD2. The germline gives CDR1 SGHRS, CDR2 YFSETQ. There are 18 residues in the CDR3. The J segment lost 0 bases and the V segment lost 0 bases, leaving 1 base of the junction unmatched. CDR3 sequence reads: CASSLGLAGGPNTGELFF. DNA of the CDR3: TGCGCCAGCAGCTTGGGACTAGCGGGAGGGCCGAACACCGGGGAGCTGTTTTTT.

The rearrangement joins TRBV7-6 to TRBJ2-1, with D perhaps TRBD2 (6 bases). Trimming left V 1 base short and J 5 bases short, with 9 bases between. The CDR3 length is 14 residues. Germline V gives CDR1 SGHVS, CDR2 FNYEAQ. This chain's CDR3 is CASSLDSGDNEQFF. CDR3 bases: TGTGCCAGCAGCTTAGATAGCGGTGACAATGAGCAGTTCTTC.

The chain employs TRBV19 and TRBJ2-1; a possible D gene is TRBD2 (6 bases). CDR1 LNHDA and CDR2 SQIVND come from the germline V gene (reference sequence). V lost 5 bases, J lost 8 bases, and 16 bases lay in between. The length of the CDR3 is 14 residues. The CDR3 is CASSAGSAQDEQFF. CDR3 bases: TGTGCCAGTAGTGCCGGGAGTGCCCAGGATGAGCAGTTCTTC.

V gene TRBV7-6 combines with J gene TRBJ2-7; 8 positions match TRBD2. Germline trimming cut 5 bases from V and 7 bases from J; bases unmatched to any gene: 10. There are 14 residues in the CDR3. Germline lookup yields CDR1 SGHVS and CDR2 FNYEAQ. DNA for the CDR3: TGTGCCAGCAGCCCCTTAGCGGGATTGGTGGAGCAGTACTTC. As protein: CASSPLAGLVEQYF.

This chain joins TRBV27 and TRBJ2-6; D might be TRBD2 (7 bases). Trimming took off 3 bases at V and 4 bases at J, with 13 bases between the two ends. CDR1 is MNHEY and CDR2 is SMNVEV in the germline V gene (reference sequence). There are 16 residues in the CDR3. CDR3 loop: CASSFGGASGANVLTF. In nucleotides, the CDR3 is TGTGCCAGCAGTTTTGGGGGGGCATCCGGGGCCAACGTCCTGACTTTC.

The sample holds one count of this clone. The gene calls are TRBV18 and TRBJ1-1, with unresolved D. Per the germline V gene, CDR1 is KGHSH and CDR2 is LQKENI. This CDR3 has 12 amino acids. Trimming left V 3 bases short and J 4 bases short, with 6 bases between. The CDR3 region is CASSPAVTEAFF. CDR3 nucleotide sequence: TGTGCCAGCTCACCGGCAGTCACTGAAGCTTTCTTT. Complete variable domain (other parts from reference TRBV18 and TRBJ1-1): NAGVMQNPRHLVRRRGQEARLRCSPMKGHSHVYWYRQLPEEGLKFMVYLQKENIIDESGMPKERFSAEFPKEGPSILRIQQVVRGDSAAYFCASSPAVTEAFFGQGTRLTVV.

This chain connects TRBV25-1 to TRBJ2-5; TRBD1 matches at 7 bases. Germline V gene sequence: CDR1 MGHDK, CDR2 SYGVNS. V lost 0 bases, J lost 4 bases, and 8 bases stayed unmatched. The CDR3 is 16 residues long. The CDR3 region has the DNA TGTGCCAGCAGTGAATATGAGAGGGGGCGCCGAGAGACCCAGTACTTC. This translates into CASSEYERGRRETQYF. The entire variable domain, with the rest obtained from reference TRBV25-1 and TRBJ2-5, is as follows: EADIYQTPRYLVIGTGKKITLECSQTMGHDKMYWYQQDPGMELHLIHYSYGVNSTEKGDLSSESTVSRIRTEHFPLTLESARPSHTSQYLCASSEYERGRRETQYFGPGTRLLVL.

In its sample, this clone was seen a few times. This chain joins TRBV19 and TRBJ2-6; no clear D. Germline V gene sequence: CDR1 LNHDA, CDR2 SQIVND (reference sequence). Trimming removed 7 bases at V and 0 bases at J, with 13 bases between. The CDR3 is 16 amino acids. The CDR3 coding sequence is TGTGCCAGTACTGAGACACTTTTCTCTGGGGCCAACGTCCTGACTTTC. It translates to CASTETLFSGANVLTF.

The chain carries TRBV2 and TRBJ2-7; 9 nucleotides agree with TRBD2. The V segment lost 4 bases and the J segment 7 bases; nucleotides outside the gene matches: 11. The CDR3 has 15 residues. The V gene's germline CDR1 is SNHLY and CDR2 FYNNEI. For the CDR3, the DNA is TGTGCCAGCAGTGGAGTAGCGGGAGAGTCGGAAGAGCAGTACTTC. Translated: CASSGVAGESEEQYF.

The rearrangement links TRBV7-3 to TRBJ2-1; TRBD2 agrees at 11 bases. Per germline, CDR1 SGHTA and CDR2 FQGTGA. The length of the CDR3 is 15 residues. V dropped 3 bases and J dropped 6; count of bases not matched to a gene: 4. The CDR3, as DNA: TGTGCCAGCAGCTTCTTAGCGGGAGGGGTCAATGAGCAGTTCTTC. Protein: CASSFLAGGVNEQFF.

V gene TRBV28 combines with J gene TRBJ1-2; D is ambiguous. CDR1 MDHEN and CDR2 SYDVKM come from the germline V gene. The CDR3 has 13 residues. Deletions cut 2 bases from V and 6 bases from J, with 10 bases between. CDR3 DNA sequence: TGTGCCAGCAGTTTAAGTGGCCTGGATGGCTACACCTTC. Its translation is CASSLSGLDGYTF.

The chain links TRBV5-8 to TRBJ2-3, with TRBD1 matching 7 bases. V shed 4 bases and J 5 bases; nucleotides not matched to a gene: 10. The CDR3 consists of 15 residues. Germline V CDR1 and CDR2: SGHTS, YDEGEE. The DNA of the CDR3 is TGTGCCAGCAGCCGCTCTAGACAGGGAGAAGATACGCAGTATTTT. It translates to CASSRSRQGEDTQYF.

This chain connects TRBV19 to TRBJ2-4; 8 bases match TRBD2. This CDR3 is 20 amino acids long. V shed 3 bases, J shed 1 base, and the junction held 17 bases outside the gene matches. Germline CDR1 reads LNHDA; CDR2 reads SQIVND (reference sequence). CDR3 residues: CASSMITLAGLGEAKNIQYF. As DNA, the CDR3 is TGTGCCAGTAGTATGATTACGCTAGCGGGCCTCGGCGAGGCCAAAAACATTCAGTACTTC.

This clone was picked up a small number of times. The CDR3 loop reads CASSDSGTPETQYF. The CDR3 DNA reads TGTGCCAGCAGTGACTCCGGGACACCAGAGACCCAGTACTTC. The chain combines TRBV6-1 with TRBJ2-5, with a weak D call TRBD1 (6 bases). The CDR3 runs to 14 residues. V shed 3 bases and J shed 4 bases, with 12 bases lying between them. Germline loops: CDR1 MNHNS, CDR2 SASEGT.

This chain links TRBV28 with TRBJ2-7; a weak D match, TRBD1 (5 bases). The CDR3 consists of 14 residues. CDR1 and CDR2 from the germline V gene are MDHEN and SYDVKM. V was cut by 2 bases and J by 3 bases, with 11 bases left in between. In nucleotides, the CDR3 is TGTGCCAGCAGTTTAAGACAGCTATACTACGAGCAGTACTTC. Its translation: CASSLRQLYYEQYF.

This clone was detected only a few times. The chain recombines TRBV27 with TRBJ2-2, with a weak D call TRBD1 (6 bases). This CDR3 is built from 17 residues. V dropped 6 bases and J dropped 3 bases, with 20 bases sitting between them. Germline CDR1 is MNHEY and CDR2 is SMNVEV (reference sequence). DNA for the CDR3: TGTGCCAGCAGCAAACATTTCCCGGACAGCTACACCGGGGAGCTGTTTTTT. This translates into CASSKHFPDSYTGELFF.

The CDR3 DNA sequence: TGTGCCAGCAGCCCCTCGTTCAATGAGCAGTTCTTC. This encodes CASSPSFNEQFF. The chain carries TRBV7-9 and TRBJ2-1; the D is unclear. V lost 5 bases to trimming and J lost 6 bases, with 8 bases between them. This CDR3 contains 12 residues. The germline V gene has CDR1 SEHNR and CDR2 FQNEAQ (reference sequence).